A selection of T cell receptor beta chains follows, all from one sample in a study of cytomegalovirus exposure and HLA in healthy donors. Data came from immunoSEQ multiplex PCR; TCRdb stores just in-frame clones and leaves some out. The sample consists of under 250,000 clones, over 75% of them appearing once. The sample was PBMCs. The receptor set was obtained from a man aged 18 to 29 in good health and CMV-seropositive. Each CDR3 is given without its conserved first and last residue.

j_gene: TRBJ2-7; v_gene: TRBV28; CDR3aa: ASSLVQREQY
j_gene: TRBJ2-1; v_gene: TRBV27; CDR3aa: ASSATGGYNEQF
j_gene: TRBJ2-5; v_gene: TRBV5-1; CDR3aa: ASSGGPQETQY
j_gene: TRBJ2-5; v_gene: TRBV2; CDR3aa: ASSVNRESRETQY
j_gene: TRBJ2-7; v_gene: TRBV30; CDR3aa: AWSVTGDRIGYEQY
j_gene: TRBJ2-7; v_gene: TRBV7-9; CDR3aa: ASSFNRMDHEQY
j_gene: TRBJ2-2; v_gene: TRBV5-1; CDR3aa: ASSVLKASQTGELF
j_gene: TRBJ2-5; v_gene: TRBV6-1; CDR3aa: ASIGELAATQY
j_gene: TRBJ2-3; v_gene: TRBV4-1; CDR3aa: ASSRGGRGSSDTQY
j_gene: TRBJ2-7; v_gene: TRBV7-9; CDR3aa: ASSPGTVYEQY
j_gene: TRBJ1-2; v_gene: TRBV9; CDR3aa: ASSVEGNYGYT
j_gene: TRBJ2-1; v_gene: TRBV7-3; CDR3aa: ASSLTGGVSYNEQF
j_gene: TRBJ2-7; v_gene: TRBV6-1; CDR3aa: ASSLAGPYEQY
j_gene: TRBJ2-7; v_gene: TRBV27; CDR3aa: ASSLRGQGFYEQY
j_gene: TRBJ2-3; v_gene: TRBV30; CDR3aa: AWSLGLAGTDTQY
j_gene: TRBJ1-1; v_gene: TRBV5-1; CDR3aa: ASSQKGQGNTEAF
j_gene: TRBJ2-3; v_gene: TRBV11-2; CDR3aa: ASSLGFTDTQY
j_gene: TRBJ2-7; v_gene: TRBV30; CDR3aa: AWSRVSEQY
j_gene: TRBJ2-1; v_gene: TRBV5-1; CDR3aa: ASSFPDRGIWNEQF
j_gene: TRBJ2-3; v_gene: TRBV2; CDR3aa: ASTRLASTDTQY
j_gene: TRBJ2-3; v_gene: TRBV7-9; CDR3aa: ASTREAAGASWLDTQY
j_gene: TRBJ2-2; v_gene: TRBV5-1; CDR3aa: ASSLGQTGELF
j_gene: TRBJ2-1; v_gene: TRBV7-9; CDR3aa: ASSLGREQF
j_gene: TRBJ1-2; v_gene: TRBV10-3; CDR3aa: AISEVAAYGYT